This entry describes one T cell receptor (beta chain). Antigen unknown. Between the trimmed V and J ends, which lost 3 bases and 4 bases, there was a span of 18 bases. Germline V gives CDR1 MDHEN, CDR2 SYDVKM. This CDR3 has 16 amino acids. Time point specified: pre-treatment baseline. The data were obtained in a study of blood T cell dynamics during melanoma immunotherapy. General study results and limits: Whether repertoire-driving clones were melanoma-specific could not be determined.

Produced via immunoSEQ multiplex PCR; TCRdb's table is partial and in-frame only. The data hold 10,000 or so clones, with 70% to 90% observed a single time. Here the sequenced sample was blood, taken from a patient treated with checkpoint blockade. The sequence was obtained from a human donor with melanoma. The rearrangement uses TRBV28 and TRBJ2-5, with D tentatively TRBD1 or TRBD2 (6 bases each). In DNA form, the CDR3 reads TGTGCCAGCAGTTTCGGGGGCCGGCCCGGGGCAGAGACCCAGTACTTC. It is translated as CASSFGGRPGAETQYF. The whole variable domain, remainder taken from reference TRBV28 and TRBJ2-5, is DVKVTQSSRYLVKRTGEKVFLECVQDMDHENMFWYRQDPGLGLRLIYFSYDVKMKEKGDIPEGYSVSREKKERFSLILESASTNQTSMYLCASSFGGRPGAETQYFGPGTRLLVL.